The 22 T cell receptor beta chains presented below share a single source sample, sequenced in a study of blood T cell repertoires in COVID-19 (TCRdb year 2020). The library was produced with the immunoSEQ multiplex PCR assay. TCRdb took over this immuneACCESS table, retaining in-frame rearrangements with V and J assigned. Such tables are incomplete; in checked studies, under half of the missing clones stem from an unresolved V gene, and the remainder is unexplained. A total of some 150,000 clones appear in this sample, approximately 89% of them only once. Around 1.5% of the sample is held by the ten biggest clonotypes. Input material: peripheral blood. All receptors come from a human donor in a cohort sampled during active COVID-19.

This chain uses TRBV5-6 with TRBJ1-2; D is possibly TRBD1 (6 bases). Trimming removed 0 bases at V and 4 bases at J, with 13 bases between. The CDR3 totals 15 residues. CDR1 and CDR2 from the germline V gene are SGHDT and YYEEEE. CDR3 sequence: CASSLVLGQVYGYTF. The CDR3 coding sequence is TGTGCCAGCAGCTTGGTGTTGGGACAAGTCTATGGCTACACCTTC.

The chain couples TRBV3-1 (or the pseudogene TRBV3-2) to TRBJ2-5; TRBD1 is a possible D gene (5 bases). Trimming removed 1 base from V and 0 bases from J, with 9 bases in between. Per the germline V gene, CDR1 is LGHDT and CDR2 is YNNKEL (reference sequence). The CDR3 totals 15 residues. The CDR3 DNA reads TGTGCCAGCAGCCAAGGACAGAACCACCAAGAGACCCAGTACTTC. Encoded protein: CASSQGQNHQETQYF.

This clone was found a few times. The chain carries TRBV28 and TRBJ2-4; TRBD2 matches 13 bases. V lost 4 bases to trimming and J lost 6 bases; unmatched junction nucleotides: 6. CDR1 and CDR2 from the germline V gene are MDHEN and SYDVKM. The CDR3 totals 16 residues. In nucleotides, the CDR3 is TGTGCCAGCAGTTCGACTAGCGGGGGGCATGTAAACATTCAGTACTTC. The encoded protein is CASSSTSGGHVNIQYF.

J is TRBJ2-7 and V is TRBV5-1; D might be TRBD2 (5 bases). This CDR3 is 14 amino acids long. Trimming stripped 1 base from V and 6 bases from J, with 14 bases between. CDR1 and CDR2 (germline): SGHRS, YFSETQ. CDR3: CASSLYSGPSEQYF. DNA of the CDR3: TGCGCCAGCAGCTTGTACAGCGGCCCCTCCGAGCAGTACTTC.

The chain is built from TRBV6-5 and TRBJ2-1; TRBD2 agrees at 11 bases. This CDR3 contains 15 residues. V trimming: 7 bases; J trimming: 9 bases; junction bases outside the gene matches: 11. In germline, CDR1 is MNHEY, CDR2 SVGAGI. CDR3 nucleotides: TGTGCCAGCAAGACGCTATCCGGGACTAGCGGTGAGCAGTTCTTC. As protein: CASKTLSGTSGEQFF.

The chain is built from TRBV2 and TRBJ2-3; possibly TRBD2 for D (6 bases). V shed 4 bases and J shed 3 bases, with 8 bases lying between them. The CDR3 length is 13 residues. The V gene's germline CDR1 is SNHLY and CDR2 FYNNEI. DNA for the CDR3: TGTGCCAGCAGTGGGGGGGTAACAGATACGCAGTATTTT. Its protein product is CASSGGVTDTQYF.

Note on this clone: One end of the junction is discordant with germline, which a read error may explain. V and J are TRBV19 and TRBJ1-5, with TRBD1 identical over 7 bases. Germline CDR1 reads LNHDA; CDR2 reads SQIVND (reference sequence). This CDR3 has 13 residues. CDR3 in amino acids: CVSRGQGYQPQHF. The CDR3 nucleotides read TGTGTCAGTAGGGGGCAGGGCTATCAGCCCCAGCATTTT.

The CDR3 reads CASSPLNYGYTF. DNA for the CDR3: TGTGCCAGCAGTCCATTGAACTATGGCTACACCTTC. The rearrangement joins TRBV7-9 to TRBJ1-2, with unresolved D. Trimming removed 6 bases at V and 2 bases at J, with 7 bases between. The CDR3 loop spans 12 amino acids. Germline V gives CDR1 SEHNR, CDR2 FQNEAQ (reference sequence). The variable domain in full, with the rest retrieved from reference TRBV7-9 and TRBJ1-2, is DTGVSQNPRHKITKRGQNVTFRCDPISEHNRLYWYRQTLGQGPEFLTYFQNEAQLEKSRLLSDRFSAERPKGSFSTLEIQRTEQGDSAMYLCASSPLNYGYTFGSGTRLTVV.

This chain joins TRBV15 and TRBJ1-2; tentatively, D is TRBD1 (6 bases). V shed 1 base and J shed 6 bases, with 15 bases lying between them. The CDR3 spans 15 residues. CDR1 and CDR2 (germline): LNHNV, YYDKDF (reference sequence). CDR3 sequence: CATSRVSGAVDGYTF. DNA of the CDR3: TGTGCCACCAGCAGAGTCTCAGGGGCTGTGGATGGCTACACCTTC.

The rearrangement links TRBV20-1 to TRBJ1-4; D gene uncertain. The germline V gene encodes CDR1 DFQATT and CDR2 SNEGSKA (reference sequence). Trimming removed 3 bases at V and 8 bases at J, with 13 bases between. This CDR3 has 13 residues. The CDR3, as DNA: TGCAGTGCTAGTTACGATGGCGGCGAAAAACTGTTTTTT. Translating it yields CSASYDGGEKLFF.

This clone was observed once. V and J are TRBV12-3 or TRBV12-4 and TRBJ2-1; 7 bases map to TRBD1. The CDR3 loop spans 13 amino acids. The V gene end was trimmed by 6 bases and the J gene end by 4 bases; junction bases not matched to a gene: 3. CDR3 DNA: TGTGCCAGCAGCCTGGACAGGTACAATGAGCAGTTCTTC. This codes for CASSLDRYNEQFF.

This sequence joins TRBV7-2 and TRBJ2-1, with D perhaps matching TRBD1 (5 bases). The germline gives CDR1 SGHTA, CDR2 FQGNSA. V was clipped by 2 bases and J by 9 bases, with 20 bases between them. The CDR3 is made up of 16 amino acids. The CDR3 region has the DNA TGTGCCAGCAGCTTATCCATGGCACAGGCCAAGGGTGAGCAGTTCTTC. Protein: CASSLSMAQAKGEQFF.

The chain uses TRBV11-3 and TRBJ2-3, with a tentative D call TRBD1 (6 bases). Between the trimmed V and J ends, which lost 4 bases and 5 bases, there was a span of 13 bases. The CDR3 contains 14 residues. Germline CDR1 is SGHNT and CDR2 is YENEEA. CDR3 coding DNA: TGTGCCAGCAGCTCCCACAGGGTTGGAGATACGCAGTATTTT. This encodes CASSSHRVGDTQYF. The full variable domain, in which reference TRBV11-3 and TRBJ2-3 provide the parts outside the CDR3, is EAGVVQSPRYKIIEKKQPVAFWCNPISGHNTLYWYLQNLGQGPELLIRYENEEAVDDSQLPKDRFSAERLKGVDSTLKIQPAELGDSAVYLCASSSHRVGDTQYFGPGTRLTVL.

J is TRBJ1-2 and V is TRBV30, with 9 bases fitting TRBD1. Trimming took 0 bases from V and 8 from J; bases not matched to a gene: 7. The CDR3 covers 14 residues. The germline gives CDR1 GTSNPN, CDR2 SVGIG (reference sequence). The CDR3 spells CAWSVQGAVVGYTF. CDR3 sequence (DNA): TGTGCCTGGAGTGTACAGGGGGCCGTGGTGGGCTACACCTTC.

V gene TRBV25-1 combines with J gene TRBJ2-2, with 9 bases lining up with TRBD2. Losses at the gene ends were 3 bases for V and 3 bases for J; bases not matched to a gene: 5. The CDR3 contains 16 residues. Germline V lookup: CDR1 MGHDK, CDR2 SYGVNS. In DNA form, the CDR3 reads TGTGCCAGCAGTGATACTAGCGGGCTACACACCGGGGAGCTGTTTTTT. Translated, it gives CASSDTSGLHTGELFF.

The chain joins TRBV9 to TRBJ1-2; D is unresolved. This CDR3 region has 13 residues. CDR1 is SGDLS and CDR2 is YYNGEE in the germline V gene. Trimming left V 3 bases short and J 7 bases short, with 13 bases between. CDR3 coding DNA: TGTGCCAGCAGCGCAATGCGGGGTAGTGGCTACACCTTC. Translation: CASSAMRGSGYTF.

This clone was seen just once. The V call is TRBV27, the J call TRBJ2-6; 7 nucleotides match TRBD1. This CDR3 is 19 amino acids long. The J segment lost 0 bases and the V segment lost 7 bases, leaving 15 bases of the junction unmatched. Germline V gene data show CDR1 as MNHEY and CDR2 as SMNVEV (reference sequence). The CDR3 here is CASNCRGCWLFSGANVLTF. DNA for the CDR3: TGTGCCAGCAACTGCAGGGGGTGTTGGCTGTTCTCTGGGGCCAACGTCCTGACTTTC. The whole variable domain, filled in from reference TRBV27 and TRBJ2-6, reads EAQVTQNPRYLITVTGKKLTVTCSQNMNHEYMSWYRQDPGLGLRQIYYSMNVEVTDKGDVPEGYKVSRKEKRNFPLILESPSPNQTSLYFCASNCRGCWLFSGANVLTFGAGSRLTVL.

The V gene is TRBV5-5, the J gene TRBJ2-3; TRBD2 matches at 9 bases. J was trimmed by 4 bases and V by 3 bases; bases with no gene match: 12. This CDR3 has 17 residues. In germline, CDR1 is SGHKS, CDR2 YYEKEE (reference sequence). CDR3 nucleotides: TGTGCCAGCAGCTGGAGTAGCGGGGGCTTTGCCCCAGATACGCAGTATTTT. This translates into CASSWSSGGFAPDTQYF. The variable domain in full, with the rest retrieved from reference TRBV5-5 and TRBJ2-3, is DAGVTQSPTHLIKTRGQQVTLRCSPISGHKSVSWYQQVLGQGPQFIFQYYEKEERGRGNFPDRFSARQFPNYSSELNVNALLLGDSALYLCASSWSSGGFAPDTQYFGPGTRLTVL.

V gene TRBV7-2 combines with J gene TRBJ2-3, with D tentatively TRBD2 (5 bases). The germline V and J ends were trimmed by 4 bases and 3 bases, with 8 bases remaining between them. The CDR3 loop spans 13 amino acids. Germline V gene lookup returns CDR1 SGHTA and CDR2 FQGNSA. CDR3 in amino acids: CASSSPGTDTQYF. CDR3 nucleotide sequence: TGTGCCAGCAGCTCACCGGGGACAGATACGCAGTATTTT.

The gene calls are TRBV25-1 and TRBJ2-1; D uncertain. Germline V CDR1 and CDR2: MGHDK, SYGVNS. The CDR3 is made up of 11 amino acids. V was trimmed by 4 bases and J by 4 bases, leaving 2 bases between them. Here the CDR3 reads CASSAYNEQFF. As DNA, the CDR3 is TGTGCCAGCAGTGCGTACAATGAGCAGTTCTTC.

In DNA, the CDR3 is TGCGCCAGCAGCTTGGCCCGGGGGGGGGCGACAGATACGCAGTATTTT. It is translated as CASSLARGGATDTQYF. V and J are TRBV5-1 and TRBJ2-3, with TRBD2 matching over 8 bases. Germline trimming cut 0 bases from V and 3 bases from J; bases unmatched to any gene: 6. Germline CDR1 reads SGHRS; CDR2 reads YFSETQ. The CDR3 is made up of 16 amino acids. Full variable domain (outside the CDR3, taken from reference TRBV5-1 and TRBJ2-3): KAGVTQTPRYLIKTRGQQVTLSCSPISGHRSVSWYQQTPGQGLQFLFEYFSETQRNKGNFPGRFSGRQFSNSRSEMNVSTLELGDSALYLCASSLARGGATDTQYFGPGTRLTVL.

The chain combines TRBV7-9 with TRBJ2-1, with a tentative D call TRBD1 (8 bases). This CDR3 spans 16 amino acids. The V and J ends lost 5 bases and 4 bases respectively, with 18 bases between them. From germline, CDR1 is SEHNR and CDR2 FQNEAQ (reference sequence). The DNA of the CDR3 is TGTGCCAGCAGCCCACAGGGGGGGGCGCCTTACAATGAGCAGTTCTTC. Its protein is CASSPQGGAPYNEQFF.